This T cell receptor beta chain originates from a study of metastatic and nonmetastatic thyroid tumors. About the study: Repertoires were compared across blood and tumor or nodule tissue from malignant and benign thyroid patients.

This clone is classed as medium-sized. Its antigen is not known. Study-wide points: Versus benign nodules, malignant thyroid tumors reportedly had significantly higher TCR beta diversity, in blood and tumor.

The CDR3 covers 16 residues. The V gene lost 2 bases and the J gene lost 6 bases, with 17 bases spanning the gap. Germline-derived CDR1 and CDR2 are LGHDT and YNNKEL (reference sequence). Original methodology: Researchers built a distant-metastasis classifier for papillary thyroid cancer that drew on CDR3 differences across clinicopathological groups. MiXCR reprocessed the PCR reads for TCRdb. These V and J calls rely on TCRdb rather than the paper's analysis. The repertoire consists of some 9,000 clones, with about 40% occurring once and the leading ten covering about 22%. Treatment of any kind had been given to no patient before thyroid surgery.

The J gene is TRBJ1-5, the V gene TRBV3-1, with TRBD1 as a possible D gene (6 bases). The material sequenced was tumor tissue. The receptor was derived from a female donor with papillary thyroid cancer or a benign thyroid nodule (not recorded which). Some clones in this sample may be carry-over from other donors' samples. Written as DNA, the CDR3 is TGTGCCAGCAGCCAATGGGAGACAGGCCCTTTTCAGCCCCAGCATTTT. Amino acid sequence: CASSQWETGPFQPQHF.